This is a list of T cell receptor beta chains from one sample in a study of blood T cell repertoires in COVID-19. Measured with immunoSEQ multiplex PCR; TCRdb has only the in-frame clones, and not every one. The repertoire has under 85,000 clones, around 80% of them found once; the top ten carry around 10%. Material for sequencing was peripheral blood. All receptors come from a man aged 50 to 60 with acute or convalescent COVID-19. Both conserved end residues are part of each CDR3. Fields, in order: J gene, V gene, D gene, CDR3 protein, CDR3 DNA. The D gene is left open where the match is weak.

j_gene: TRBJ2-7; v_gene: TRBV18; d_gene: NA; CDR3aa: CASSPKISQSEQYF; CDR3nt: TGTGCCAGCTCACCAAAGATCTCTCAGTCCGAGCAGTACTTC
j_gene: TRBJ2-7; v_gene: TRBV7-8; d_gene: NA; CDR3aa: CASSREIAYEQYF; CDR3nt: TGTGCCAGCAGCCGCGAAATAGCATACGAGCAGTACTTC
j_gene: TRBJ2-1; v_gene: TRBV11-1; d_gene: TRBD2; CDR3aa: CASSLRLADFNEQFF; CDR3nt: TGTGCCAGCAGCCTCCGGCTAGCGGACTTCAATGAGCAGTTCTTC
j_gene: TRBJ2-1; v_gene: TRBV24-1; d_gene: TRBD2; CDR3aa: CATSGRTSGSVRYNEQFF; CDR3nt: TGTGCCACCAGTGGCAGGACTAGCGGGAGTGTCCGCTACAATGAGCAGTTCTTC
j_gene: TRBJ1-4; v_gene: TRBV28; d_gene: NA; CDR3aa: CATSGGTNEKLFF; CDR3nt: TGTGCCACCTCGGGGGGGACTAATGAAAAACTGTTTTTT
j_gene: TRBJ1-6; v_gene: TRBV30; d_gene: NA; CDR3aa: CAWTTRDNSPLHF; CDR3nt: TGTGCCTGGACAACACGGGATAATTCACCCCTCCACTTT
j_gene: TRBJ1-1; v_gene: TRBV4-2; d_gene: TRBD1; CDR3aa: CASSRGTGMNTEAFF; CDR3nt: TGTGCCAGCAGCCGAGGGACAGGGATGAACACTGAAGCTTTCTTT
j_gene: TRBJ2-4; v_gene: TRBV13; d_gene: NA; CDR3aa: CASSLGTRALAKNIQYF; CDR3nt: TGTGCCAGCAGCTTAGGAACCAGGGCCCTAGCCAAAAACATTCAGTACTTC
j_gene: TRBJ2-7; v_gene: TRBV2; d_gene: TRBD2; CDR3aa: CASTAGLANKLHPEQYF; CDR3nt: TGTGCCAGCACCGCTGGACTAGCGAACAAATTACACCCCGAGCAGTACTTC
j_gene: TRBJ1-1; v_gene: TRBV10-3; d_gene: NA; CDR3aa: CATIRGQDNTEAFF; CDR3nt: TGTGCTACCATCAGGGGTCAGGATAACACTGAAGCTTTCTTT
j_gene: TRBJ1-2; v_gene: TRBV12-3/TRBV12-4; d_gene: NA; CDR3aa: CASSPGLPLSYTF; CDR3nt: TGTGCCAGCAGCCCCGGACTGCCCCTCAGCTACACCTTC
j_gene: TRBJ2-2; v_gene: TRBV5-4; d_gene: NA; CDR3aa: CASSLWPSGTGELFF; CDR3nt: TGTGCCAGCAGCCTCTGGCCCAGCGGCACCGGGGAGCTGTTTTTT
j_gene: TRBJ1-6; v_gene: TRBV14; d_gene: NA; CDR3aa: CASSQDLGGFNSPLHF; CDR3nt: TGTGCCAGCAGCCAAGATTTGGGAGGATTTAATTCACCCCTCCACTTT
j_gene: TRBJ1-3; v_gene: TRBV19; d_gene: NA; CDR3aa: CASGVFGNTIYF; CDR3nt: TGTGCCAGCGGGGTGTTCGGAAACACCATATATTTT
j_gene: TRBJ2-5; v_gene: TRBV2; d_gene: TRBD2; CDR3aa: CASSESGRETQYF; CDR3nt: TGTGCCAGCAGTGAGAGCGGGAGGGAGACCCAGTACTTC
j_gene: TRBJ2-2; v_gene: TRBV5-6; d_gene: TRBD1; CDR3aa: CASSSPGQGSGELFF; CDR3nt: TGTGCCAGCAGCTCTCCGGGACAGGGTTCCGGGGAGCTGTTTTTT
j_gene: TRBJ1-2; v_gene: TRBV7-2; d_gene: NA; CDR3aa: CASSLAQGNYGYTF; CDR3nt: TGTGCCAGCAGTCTGGCCCAGGGTAACTATGGCTACACCTTC
j_gene: TRBJ1-4; v_gene: TRBV9; d_gene: NA; CDR3aa: CASSEGGPRNEKLFF; CDR3nt: TGTGCCAGCAGCGAAGGGGGACCGCGAAATGAAAAACTGTTTTTT
j_gene: TRBJ2-1; v_gene: TRBV29-1; d_gene: NA; CDR3aa: CSVGGRDSNEQFF; CDR3nt: TGCAGCGTTGGAGGTCGCGACAGCAATGAGCAGTTCTTC
j_gene: TRBJ1-5; v_gene: TRBV3-1/TRBV3-2; d_gene: TRBD1; CDR3aa: CASSLGTGGNQPQHF; CDR3nt: TGTGCCAGCAGCCTAGGGACAGGGGGCAATCAGCCCCAGCATTTT
j_gene: TRBJ1-1; v_gene: TRBV10-3; d_gene: NA; CDR3aa: CASHRQVNTEAFF; CDR3nt: TGTGCCTCGCACCGACAGGTTAACACTGAAGCTTTCTTT
j_gene: TRBJ2-7; v_gene: TRBV6-1; d_gene: TRBD1; CDR3aa: CASSEVRKGANEQYF; CDR3nt: TGTGCCAGCAGTGAAGTGAGAAAGGGGGCGAACGAGCAGTACTTC
j_gene: TRBJ1-3; v_gene: TRBV6-2/TRBV6-3; d_gene: NA; CDR3aa: CASSQGHLDGNTIYF; CDR3nt: TGTGCCAGCAGTCAAGGACACTTGGACGGAAACACCATATATTTT
j_gene: TRBJ1-1; v_gene: TRBV5-1; d_gene: TRBD1; CDR3aa: CASSRPTTGGNTEAFF; CDR3nt: TGCGCCAGCAGCCGGCCCACAACAGGGGGGAACACTGAAGCTTTCTTT
j_gene: TRBJ2-3; v_gene: TRBV2; d_gene: TRBD1; CDR3aa: CASSDGTGGPDTQYF; CDR3nt: TGTGCCAGCAGTGACGGGACAGGGGGCCCAGATACGCAGTATTTT
j_gene: TRBJ2-3; v_gene: TRBV4-3; d_gene: TRBD1; CDR3aa: CASRRQGSTDTQYF; CDR3nt: TGCGCCAGCAGGCGACAGGGTAGCACAGATACGCAGTATTTT
j_gene: TRBJ2-1; v_gene: TRBV12-3/TRBV12-4; d_gene: NA; CDR3aa: CASINGVGEQFF; CDR3nt: TGTGCCAGCATTAACGGGGTGGGGGAGCAGTTCTTC